The sequence of this T cell receptor (beta chain) was determined in a study of T cell responses to AZD1222 COVID-19 vaccine. Study-level results: None of the repertoires were sampled until the peak T cell response had passed. Targets within unmutated variant regions were reportedly found for nearly half of spike-specific TCRs. The breadth and depth of Spike-specific TCRs increased once two AZD1222 doses had been given.

Regarding this clone: What it binds is not known.

The germline CDR1 and CDR2 sequences are LNHDA and SQIVND (reference sequence). V was clipped by 6 bases and J by 4 bases; unmatched bases: 4. The CDR3 loop spans 15 amino acids. This table comes from immunoSEQ multiplex PCR, and its TCRdb copy is limited to in-frame clones, with some not included. Of 95,000 to 100,000 clones listed, about 90% were seen once; the top ten hold roughly 10%. The specimen was peripheral blood, collected 28 days after the second AZD1222 dose. The TCR was taken from an adult who received the AZD1222 COVID-19 vaccine. The chain has TRBV19 and TRBJ2-5; 14 nucleotides line up with TRBD2. CDR3 sequence reads: CASRLGTSGGETQYF. The CDR3 DNA reads TGTGCCAGTAGGCTAGGGACTAGCGGGGGAGAGACCCAGTACTTC.